A selection of T cell receptor beta chains follows, all from one sample in a study of shared clonotypes between healthy human individuals. TCRdb keeps only in-frame clones here, not all; method: immunoSEQ multiplex PCR. The sample consists of around 700,000 clones, about 90% of them appearing once. The sample taken for sequencing was naive CD8+ T cells sorted from blood. These receptors were collected from a man aged 30 to 39 in good health. The CDR3 runs from the conserved cysteine through the conserved F or W. The order of the fields is J gene, V gene, clone size, D gene, CDR3 DNA, CDR3 protein. D genes are given only for firm matches. Only part of the rows carry a size: once, few, many, or a class if the clone is expanded.

TRBJ2-4 | TRBV19 | . | TRBD2 | TGTGCCAGTAGTCAACGACCGGGACTAGGCACAAACATTCAGTACTTC | CASSQRPGLGTNIQYF
TRBJ1-5 | TRBV28 | . | TRBD1 | TGTGCCAGCAGGTCGGGACAGGCCTATAGCAATCAGCCCCAGCATTTT | CASRSGQAYSNQPQHF
TRBJ2-7 | TRBV7-2 | . | . | TGTGCCAGCAGCCTTAAACCCCCCAGCGCCTCCTACGAGCAGTACTTC | CASSLKPPSASYEQYF
TRBJ2-5 | TRBV28 | few | . | TGTGCCAGCAGCCCTACCCGCGGGAAGACCCAGTACTTC | CASSPTRGKTQYF
TRBJ2-1 | TRBV4-1 | . | TRBD2 | TGCGCCAGCAGCCAGCCGGGACTAGCGGGCTTGGACAATGAGCAGTTCTTC | CASSQPGLAGLDNEQFF
TRBJ2-3 | TRBV29-1 | . | TRBD2 | TGCAGCGTCTTGGGGACTAGCGGGAGCGGGGCAGATACGCAGTATTTT | CSVLGTSGSGADTQYF
TRBJ1-4 | TRBV28 | . | TRBD1 | TGTGCCAGCAGTGTTTTGGACAGGGCCAATGAAAAACTGTTTTTT | CASSVLDRANEKLFF
TRBJ2-5 | TRBV10-3 | . | . | TGTGCCATCAGTGAGACGGACGGCAAAGAGACCCAGTACTTC | CAISETDGKETQYF
TRBJ1-2 | TRBV9 | . | . | TGTGCCAGCAGCATCGGACAGCTTAACTATGGCTACACCTTC | CASSIGQLNYGYTF
TRBJ2-2 | TRBV28 | . | . | TGTGCCAGCAGTTTCTGGGCCGGGGAGCTGTTTTTT | CASSFWAGELFF
TRBJ2-7 | TRBV4-1 | . | . | TGCGCCAGCAGCCAAAGGATTAGCATGGTAGGAGAGCAGTACTTC | CASSQRISMVGEQYF
TRBJ1-1 | TRBV5-1 | . | . | TGCGCCAGCAGCTTTAGGGGCATGAACACTGAAGCTTTCTTT | CASSFRGMNTEAFF
TRBJ2-7 | TRBV11-2 | . | . | TGTGCCAGCAGCTTCCCATCGTATCCAGAGCAGTACTTC | CASSFPSYPEQYF
TRBJ2-7 | TRBV19 | . | . | TGTGCCAGTAGTAAGGACAGTTTCTACGAGCAGTACTTC | CASSKDSFYEQYF
TRBJ2-2 | TRBV19 | . | . | TGTGCCAGTAGTATCTTAGCGGAGAACACCGGGGAGCTGTTTTTT | CASSILAENTGELFF
TRBJ2-3 | TRBV7-6 | . | . | TGTGCCAGCAGCATAGGAACTAGCACAGATACGCAGTATTTT | CASSIGTSTDTQYF
TRBJ2-1 | TRBV5-6 | . | TRBD2 | TGTGCCAGCAGTCTAGCGGGGACCTACAATGAGCAGTTCTTC | CASSLAGTYNEQFF
TRBJ2-3 | TRBV5-6 | . | . | TGTGCCAGCAGCTCCCCCGCTACGCAGTATTTT | CASSSPATQYF
TRBJ1-2 | TRBV4-2 | . | . | TGTGCCAGCAGCCCATGGGCGACCTATGGCTACACCTTC | CASSPWATYGYTF
TRBJ2-3 | TRBV14 | . | TRBD2 | TGTGCCAGCAGCCAAGATAGCGGGTTAAAATTTCGCACAGATACGCAGTATTTT | CASSQDSGLKFRTDTQYF
TRBJ2-1 | TRBV30 | . | . | TGTGCCTGGAGTCGGACTTTGGGGAGGAGCTCCTACAATGAGCAGTTCTTC | CAWSRTLGRSSYNEQFF
TRBJ2-7 | TRBV19 | . | TRBD1 | TGTGCCAGTAGCAAAGACAGGGTATCTCCCTACGAGCAGTACTTC | CASSKDRVSPYEQYF
TRBJ2-7 | TRBV4-1 | . | . | TGCGCCAGCAGCCAAGTCCAGGGTGGAGAGCAGTACTTC | CASSQVQGGEQYF
TRBJ2-7 | TRBV5-1 | few | . | TGCGCCAGCAGCTTGGCCGGTCAGGGCGGTGGCGAGCAGTACTTC | CASSLAGQGGGEQYF
TRBJ2-1 | TRBV14 | few | TRBD1 | TGTGCCAGCAGCTCGCTGCCGGGACAGGGAGGGAATGAGCAGTTCTTC | CASSSLPGQGGNEQFF
TRBJ1-1 | TRBV28 | . | . | TGTGCCAGCAGTTTATCGGACGGGTACACTGAAGCTTTCTTT | CASSLSDGYTEAFF
TRBJ2-7 | TRBV19 | . | TRBD2 | TGTGCCAGTAGTACCCGGACTAGCGGGAGACATGACGAGCAGTACTTC | CASSTRTSGRHDEQYF
TRBJ2-1 | TRBV29-1 | . | . | TGCAGCGTTGACTCACTAATCTCCTACAATGAGCAGTTCTTC | CSVDSLISYNEQFF
TRBJ2-7 | TRBV7-9 | . | . | TGTGCCAGCAGCTTACAAACGCAGGAAGGGATCGAGCAGTACTTC | CASSLQTQEGIEQYF
TRBJ1-1 | TRBV5-8 | . | TRBD1 | TGTGCCAGCAGCTTGGGATGGACAGGGAACACTGAAGCTTTCTTT | CASSLGWTGNTEAFF
TRBJ2-7 | TRBV20-1 | once | . | TGCAGTGCTAGGACGGGGTATGAGCAGTACTTC | CSARTGYEQYF
TRBJ2-1 | TRBV29-1 | . | TRBD1 | TGCAGCGTTCATGACAGGGGCTACAATGAGCAGTTCTTC | CSVHDRGYNEQFF
TRBJ2-7 | TRBV5-1 | . | . | TGCGCCAGCAGCTTGACGGAAACAGCCTACGAGCAGTACTTC | CASSLTETAYEQYF
TRBJ2-7 | TRBV11-2 | . | TRBD2 | TGTGCCAGCAGCCTAACGACTAGCGGGAGCCCCTACGAGCAGTACTTC | CASSLTTSGSPYEQYF
TRBJ2-1 | TRBV4-3 | . | . | TGCGCCAGCAGCCAAGATTTCCCGCGGGTCTACAATGAGCAGTTCTTC | CASSQDFPRVYNEQFF
TRBJ2-7 | TRBV7-9 | . | . | TGTGCCAGCAGCTTAGCGCGGTCTTCTACCTACGAGCAGTACTTC | CASSLARSSTYEQYF
TRBJ2-1 | TRBV5-8 | . | TRBD2 | TGTGCCAGCAGCTTGTCGCTAGCGGCTCCAAACAATGAGCAGTTCTTC | CASSLSLAAPNNEQFF
TRBJ2-7 | TRBV6-6 | . | . | TGTGCCAGCAGTTACGGGATGGGGGACGAGCAGTACTTC | CASSYGMGDEQYF
TRBJ2-3 | TRBV27 | . | . | TGTGTAGGTCGGGGTCTGAACTCCGATACGCAGTATTTT | CVGRGLNSDTQYF
TRBJ2-1 | TRBV4-2 | . | . | TGTGCCAGCAGCAAGCTAGGGAATGAGCAGTTCTTC | CASSKLGNEQFF
TRBJ2-7 | TRBV19 | . | TRBD2 | TGTGCCAGTAGTGCCTCTAGCGGCGCGTACGAGCAGTACTTC | CASSASSGAYEQYF
TRBJ2-7 | TRBV11-2 | . | . | TGTGCCAGCAGCTTAGGCTCAGGGTCCTACGAGCAGTACTTC | CASSLGSGSYEQYF
TRBJ2-7 | TRBV27 | . | . | TGTGCCAGCAGTTTAGGGTACGAGCAGTACTTC | CASSLGYEQYF
TRBJ2-2 | TRBV10-1 | . | TRBD2 | TGCGCCAGCAGTGAGTCCCCGCTAGCGGGAGTGGCCGGGGAGCTGTTTTTT | CASSESPLAGVAGELFF
TRBJ1-1 | TRBV5-1 | . | TRBD1 | TGCGCCAGCAGCTGGACAGGGGGCAATAGGGGAACTGAAGCTTTCTTT | CASSWTGGNRGTEAFF
TRBJ2-2 | TRBV27 | few | . | TGTGCCAGCAAGGAGCAGGCTATCTACGGGGAGCTGTTTTTT | CASKEQAIYGELFF
TRBJ2-2 | TRBV29-1 | . | . | TGCAGCGTCCTGGGGGCGAACACCGGGGAGCTGTTTTTT | CSVLGANTGELFF
TRBJ2-5 | TRBV11-2 | . | . | TGTGCCAGCAGCTTTGGCCGAACCGGGACTCAAAACCAAGAGACCCAGTACTTC | CASSFGRTGTQNQETQYF
TRBJ2-7 | TRBV27 | . | TRBD2 | TGTGCCAGCAGTTCTCCTAGCGGGACCGAGCAGTACTTC | CASSSPSGTEQYF
TRBJ2-2 | TRBV7-9 | . | TRBD2 | TGTGCCAGCAGCACAGGACTAGCGGGAGTAAGCGGGGAGCTGTTTTTT | CASSTGLAGVSGELFF